This TCR beta chain appears in the sequencing data of a study of spatial heterogeneity in lung cancer. This clonotype was counted between two and nine times. TCRdb reanalysed the 5' RACE reads using MiXCR and keeps one entry per CDR3 protein. The sample holds tens of thousands of distinct CDR3 sequences, roughly 13% seen once. The time point was: sample taken at primary tumor resection. TCRs were sequenced from unsorted whole RNA of tumor, nontumor lung or PBMC. The CDR3 totals 13 residues. Deletions cut 7 bases from V and 0 bases from J, with 10 bases between. Germline CDR1 and CDR2: SQVTM and ANQGSEA.

The rearrangement links TRBV29-1 to TRBJ2-1; D remains unclear. This specimen was PBMCs, taken at surgery. The receptor was isolated from a male donor with early-stage non-small cell lung cancer. This chain's CDR3 is CSAGGSSYNEQFF. The CDR3 DNA sequence: TGCAGCGCGGGCGGTAGCTCCTACAATGAGCAGTTCTTC.